The present T cell receptor beta chain was sequenced within a study of T cell responses to AZD1222 COVID-19 vaccine. Generated by immunoSEQ multiplex PCR, the TCRdb table keeps only in-frame clones and is missing some. The top ten hold about 19% of the sample, which has some 130,000 clones, 88% seen once. The V gene's germline CDR1 is SGHTA and CDR2 FQGTGA. The CDR3 length is 15 residues. The V end lost 5 bases, the J end lost 3 bases, and 14 bases lay between the germline ends. Study results and limitations: With dominance at 160-218 and 743-854, vaccine-associated CD4 TCRs spanned spike. Targets within unmutated variant regions were reportedly found for nearly half of spike-specific TCRs.

This clone appeared a single time. What it binds is not known. This receptor was obtained from an adult in good health. This chain links TRBV7-3 with TRBJ1-3; D not resolved. The material was peripheral blood, obtained on day 0 of MenACWY control vaccination. CDR3 residues: CASSPDSTHGNTIYF. The CDR3, as DNA: TGTGCCAGCAGCCCCGATTCAACTCATGGAAACACCATATATTTT.